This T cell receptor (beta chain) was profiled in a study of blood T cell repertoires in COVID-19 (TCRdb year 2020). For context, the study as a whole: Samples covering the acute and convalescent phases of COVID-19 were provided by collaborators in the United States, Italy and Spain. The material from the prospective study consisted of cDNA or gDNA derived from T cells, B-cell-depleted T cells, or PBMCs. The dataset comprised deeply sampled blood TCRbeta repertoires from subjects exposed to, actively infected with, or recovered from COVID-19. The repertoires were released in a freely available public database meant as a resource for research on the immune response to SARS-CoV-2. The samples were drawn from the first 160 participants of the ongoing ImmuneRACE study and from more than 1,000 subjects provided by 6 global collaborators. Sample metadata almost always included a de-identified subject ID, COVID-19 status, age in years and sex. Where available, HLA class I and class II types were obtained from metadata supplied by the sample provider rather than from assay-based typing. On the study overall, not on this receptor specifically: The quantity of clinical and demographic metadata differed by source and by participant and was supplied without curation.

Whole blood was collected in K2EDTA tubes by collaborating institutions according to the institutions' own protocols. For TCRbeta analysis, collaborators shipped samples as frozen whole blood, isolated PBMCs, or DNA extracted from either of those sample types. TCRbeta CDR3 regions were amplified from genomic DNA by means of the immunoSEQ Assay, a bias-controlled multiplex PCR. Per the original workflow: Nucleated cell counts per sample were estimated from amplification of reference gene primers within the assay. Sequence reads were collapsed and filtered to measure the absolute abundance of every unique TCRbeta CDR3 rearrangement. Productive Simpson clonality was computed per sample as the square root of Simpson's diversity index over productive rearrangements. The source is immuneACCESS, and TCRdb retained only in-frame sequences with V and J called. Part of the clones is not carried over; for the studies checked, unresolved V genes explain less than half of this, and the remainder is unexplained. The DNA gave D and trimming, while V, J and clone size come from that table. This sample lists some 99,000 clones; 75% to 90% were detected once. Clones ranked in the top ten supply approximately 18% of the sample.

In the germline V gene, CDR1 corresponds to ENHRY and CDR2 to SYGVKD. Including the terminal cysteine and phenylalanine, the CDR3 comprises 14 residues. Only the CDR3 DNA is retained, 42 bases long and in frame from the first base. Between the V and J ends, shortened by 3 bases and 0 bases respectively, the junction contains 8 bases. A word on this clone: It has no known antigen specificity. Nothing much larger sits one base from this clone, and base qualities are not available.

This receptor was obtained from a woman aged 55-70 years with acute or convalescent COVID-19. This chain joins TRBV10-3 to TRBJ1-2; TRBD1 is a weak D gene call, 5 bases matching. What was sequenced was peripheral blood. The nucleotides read TGTGCCATCAGTGACCGGGGGTCTAACTATGGCTACACCTTC. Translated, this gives CAISDRGSNYGYTF.